These 17 T cell receptor beta chains were all obtained from the same sample, sequenced in a study of OX40 agonist ivuxolimab in advanced cancers. Repertoires were generated with immunoSEQ multiplex PCR, while TCRdb's copy carries only in-frame clones and drops some. The repertoire has approximately 68,000 clones, roughly 80% of them found once; the top ten carry approximately 6.8%. The sample was CD4+ or CD8+ T cells sorted from blood, taken in a trial of the OX40 agonist ivuxolimab. Receptor source: an adult with an advanced solid tumor such as melanoma, head and neck, liver or kidney cancer.

This sequence joins TRBV4-2 and TRBJ2-7; 11 bases align to TRBD2. CDR1 and CDR2 (germline): LGHNA, YNFKEQ. There are 17 residues in the CDR3. With 0 bases clipped from V and 6 bases from J, the junction kept 10 bases outside the gene matches. CDR3 region: CASSQDSTSGSVSEQYF. For the CDR3, the DNA is TGTGCCAGCAGCCAAGATAGTACTAGCGGGAGTGTTTCCGAGCAGTACTTC.

CDR3 in DNA: TGTGCCAGCAGTTTCCGGGGCTCCTATAATTCACCCCTCCACTTT. Translation gives CASSFRGSYNSPLHF. This rearrangement joins TRBV28 to TRBJ1-6; D gene unclear. The CDR3 runs 15 residues. Trimming shortened V by 3 bases and J by 0 bases, and 6 bases separated the two germline ends. Germline CDR1 is MDHEN and CDR2 is SYDVKM.

The rearrangement uses TRBV5-8 and TRBJ2-7; 9 nucleotides match TRBD2. The V gene end was trimmed by 4 bases and the J gene end by 1 base; junction bases not matched to a gene: 0. The CDR3 extends over 13 amino acids. Germline V CDR1 and CDR2: SGHTS, YDEGEE. The CDR3 loop reads CASSLAGSYEQYF. Here the CDR3 DNA reads TGTGCCAGCAGCCTAGCGGGGTCCTACGAGCAGTACTTC.

V and J are TRBV4-3 and TRBJ2-7; the D gene is possibly TRBD2 (6 bases). Germline lookup yields CDR1 LGHNA and CDR2 YSLEER. V was trimmed by 3 bases and J by 7 bases, leaving 13 bases between them. This CDR3 comprises 13 residues. This CDR3 is CASSQLGREEQYF. The CDR3 DNA reads TGCGCCAGCAGCCAGCTCGGGCGGGAAGAGCAGTACTTC.

The CDR3 here is CASSLSDSNEQFF. CDR3 DNA: TGCGCCAGCAGCTTGTCGGACAGCAATGAGCAGTTCTTC. The gene calls are TRBV5-1 and TRBJ2-1; weak D call: TRBD1 (6 bases). Per the germline V gene, CDR1 is SGHRS and CDR2 is YFSETQ. The V and J ends lost 1 base and 6 bases respectively, with 8 bases between them. The CDR3 loop spans 13 amino acids.

The chain couples TRBV28 to TRBJ2-5; 12 bases agree with TRBD2. The CDR3 runs 13 residues. Unmatched junction bases numbered 5, after V lost 10 bases and J lost 5 bases. The V gene's germline CDR1 is MDHEN and CDR2 SYDVKM. The CDR3 DNA reads TGTGCCACGCTAGCGGGAGGGTCGGAGACCCAGTACTTC. Translating gives CATLAGGSETQYF.

There are a few counts of this clone. The rearrangement links TRBV9 to TRBJ2-1; 7 positions match TRBD2. Germline lookup yields CDR1 SGDLS and CDR2 YYNGEE. With 0 bases clipped from V and 0 bases from J, the junction kept 3 bases outside the gene matches. CDR3 length: 16 residues. The CDR3 reads CASSVEGGISYNEQFF. Written as DNA, the CDR3 is TGTGCCAGCAGCGTAGAGGGAGGGATCTCCTACAATGAGCAGTTCTTC.

J is TRBJ1-5 and V is TRBV6-4; tentative D call: TRBD1 (5 bases). Germline-derived CDR1 and CDR2 are MRHNA and SNTAGT. V lost 2 bases and J 0 bases, leaving 8 bases between the germline ends. The CDR3 is 15 amino acids. CDR3 DNA sequence: TGTGCCAGCAGTGACGATGGGGGTAGCAATCAGCCCCAGCATTTT. This codes for CASSDDGGSNQPQHF.

Concerning this clone itself: Other DNA sequences within the sample encode an identical CDR3. V usage is TRBV4-2 and J usage is TRBJ1-3; weak D call: TRBD1 (5 bases). This CDR3 comprises 15 residues. In germline, CDR1 is LGHNA, CDR2 YNFKEQ. V lost 0 bases and J lost 3, with 9 bases in between. CDR3 DNA: TGTGCCAGCAGCCAAGACCCAGGGTATGGAAACACCATATATTTT. Its protein product is CASSQDPGYGNTIYF.

The rearrangement uses TRBV5-5 and TRBJ2-7; D gene ambiguous. The germline V and J ends were trimmed by 0 bases and 4 bases, with 5 bases remaining between them. Germline V CDR1 and CDR2: SGHKS, YYEKEE (reference sequence). There are 12 residues in the CDR3. CDR3 coding DNA: TGTGCCAGCAGCTTGGAACGGTACGAGCAGTACTTC. Residues: CASSLERYEQYF.

The V gene is TRBV7-2, the J gene TRBJ1-5; D is undetermined. The CDR3 is 12 residues long. With 5 bases removed from V and 5 bases from J, the gap between germline ends came to 7 bases. Germline CDR1 and CDR2: SGHTA and FQGNSA. CDR3 in amino acids: CASSDGDQPQHF. CDR3 DNA sequence: TGTGCCAGCAGCGACGGGGATCAGCCCCAGCATTTT.

The chain joins TRBV7-2 to TRBJ2-7, with TRBD1 identical over 9 bases. CDR3 length: 15 residues. The germline V gene encodes CDR1 SGHTA and CDR2 FQGNSA. With V trimmed by 2 bases and J by 2 bases, 4 bases remained unmatched. CDR3 amino acids: CASSLSGTGPYEQYF. CDR3 DNA sequence: TGTGCCAGCAGCTTATCGGGGACAGGGCCCTACGAGCAGTACTTC.

The chain combines TRBV7-2 with TRBJ2-2, with TRBD1 as a possible D gene (6 bases). The V and J ends lost 5 bases and 0 bases respectively, with 10 bases between them. This CDR3 is 15 amino acids long. Germline V gives CDR1 SGHTA, CDR2 FQGNSA. CDR3 coding DNA: TGTGCCAGCAGCCCAGGGGCCGCGAACACCGGGGAGCTGTTTTTT. Translated: CASSPGAANTGELFF.

The chain is built from TRBV4-1 and TRBJ2-1, with TRBD2 identical over 9 bases. Trimming cost V 0 bases and J 5 bases; bases outside gene matches: 8. Germline V gives CDR1 MGHRA, CDR2 YSYEKL. The CDR3 totals 17 residues. The CDR3 loop is CASSQDLSGSLDNEQFF. CDR3 DNA: TGCGCCAGCAGCCAAGATCTTAGCGGGAGTCTGGACAATGAGCAGTTCTTC.

This clone occurred once. This chain links TRBV7-8 with TRBJ1-3; 8 positions agree with TRBD1. V trimming: 5 bases; J trimming: 4 bases; junction bases outside the gene matches: 1. CDR3 size: 13 residues. Germline CDR1 SGHVS, CDR2 FQNEAQ. As DNA, the CDR3 is TGTGCCAGCAGCCGGGACAGGGGAAACACCATATATTTT. It encodes CASSRDRGNTIYF.

The gene calls are TRBV28 and TRBJ1-3, with TRBD1 as a possible D gene (5 bases). This CDR3 spans 17 amino acids. Germline CDR1 is MDHEN and CDR2 is SYDVKM. The ends were cut back, 6 bases at V and 0 bases at J, with 18 bases in the middle. The CDR3 loop reads CASRVSGGRGSGNTIYF. The CDR3 nucleotides read TGTGCCAGCAGGGTCTCGGGGGGAAGGGGCTCTGGAAACACCATATATTTT.

The chain employs TRBV2 and TRBJ2-5; 7 bases align to TRBD2. With 7 bases clipped from V and 5 bases from J, the junction kept 13 bases outside the gene matches. Germline assignment: CDR1 SNHLY and CDR2 FYNNEI. The length of the CDR3 is 15 residues. The CDR3 sequence is CASTPGGGGGETQYF. The CDR3 DNA sequence: TGTGCCAGCACTCCCGGAGGCGGGGGAGGGGAGACCCAGTACTTC.